The 24 T cell receptor beta chains given below trace back to one sample, sequenced in a study of technical replicates of blood from a few donors. Sequencing used immunoSEQ multiplex PCR; TCRdb keeps in-frame clones, though not all of them. The sample records about 70,000 clones, more than 90% being singletons. Sequenced input: T cells isolated from PBMCs. The receptor set was obtained from a human donor in good health.

The chain recombines TRBV4-3 with TRBJ2-3; 10 positions agree with TRBD2. This CDR3 has 14 amino acids. Unmatched junction bases numbered 0, after V lost 1 base and J lost 5 bases. Germline CDR1 and CDR2: LGHNA and YSLEER. This CDR3 is CASSQGLAGDTQYF. The DNA for the CDR3 is TGCGCCAGCAGCCAAGGACTAGCGGGAGATACGCAGTATTTT.

The chain has TRBV29-1 and TRBJ2-5; unclear D gene. CDR3 length equals 12 residues. V dropped 6 bases and J dropped 1 base, with 9 bases sitting between them. Germline V gives CDR1 SQVTM, CDR2 ANQGSEA. The CDR3 DNA is TGCAGCGTCCTAGACGGCCAAGAGACCCAGTACTTC. Amino acid sequence: CSVLDGQETQYF.

The chain couples TRBV5-1 to TRBJ2-7, with TRBD2 identical over 13 bases. The CDR3 consists of 16 residues. Trimming at V came to 3 bases and at J to 2 bases, leaving 5 bases not matched to a gene. CDR1 is SGHRS and CDR2 is YFSETQ in the germline V gene. DNA for the CDR3: TGCGCCAGCAGCTCTCTTACTAGCGGGAGGGCCTACGAGCAGTACTTC. Residues: CASSSLTSGRAYEQYF.

The V call is TRBV5-1, the J call TRBJ2-3; possibly TRBD2 for D (6 bases). CDR1 is SGHRS and CDR2 is YFSETQ in the germline V gene. The V gene lost 2 bases and the J gene lost 6 bases, with 13 bases spanning the gap. CDR3 length equals 14 residues. This chain's CDR3 is CASSFRDSRDTQYF. CDR3 coding DNA: TGCGCCAGCAGCTTCCGGGACTCCAGGGATACGCAGTATTTT.

The V and J genes are TRBV6-1 and TRBJ2-7, with 9 bases that match TRBD2. The CDR3 is 13 residues long. Germline V gene data show CDR1 as MNHNS and CDR2 as SASEGT. This CDR3 is CAAMAGGIYEQYF. The CDR3 nucleotides are TGTGCAGCTATGGCGGGAGGGATCTACGAGCAGTACTTC.

This chain joins TRBV28 and TRBJ1-5; 7 nucleotides match TRBD1. The CDR3 has 16 residues. V gave up 4 bases and J gave up 4 bases; unmatched junction bases: 10. The germline V gene has CDR1 MDHEN and CDR2 SYDVKM. CDR3 residues: CASSSLIWGQNQPQHF. For the CDR3, the DNA is TGTGCCAGCAGTTCCCTCATATGGGGACAGAATCAGCCCCAGCATTTT.

The chain uses TRBV12-2 and TRBJ2-1; whether TRBD2, the table's D call, matches the DNA was not checked. TRBV12-2 is a listed pseudogene. The CDR3 runs to 15 residues. The CDR3 protein is CASRSLGAAYNEQFF. Written as DNA, the CDR3 is TGTGCAAGTCGCTCCCTCGGAGCTGCGTACAATGAGCAGTTCTTC.

The J gene is TRBJ2-5, the V gene TRBV10-3; D may be TRBD1 (6 bases). This CDR3 has 14 amino acids. Germline V CDR1 and CDR2: ENHRY, SYGVKD. Trimming pared 2 bases from V and 4 bases from J, leaving 11 bases between. The CDR3 region is CAISEGQQRETQYF. The CDR3 DNA follows: TGTGCCATCAGTGAGGGACAGCAACGAGAGACCCAGTACTTC.

The V and J genes are TRBV7-2 and TRBJ1-4; TRBD1 is a possible D gene (5 bases). This CDR3 has 15 residues. Trimming took off 5 bases at V and 7 bases at J, with 17 bases between the two ends. Germline CDR1 is SGHTA and CDR2 is FQGNSA. The CDR3 DNA follows: TGTGCCAGCAGCACGACCGGGACTACCGTTGAAAAACTGTTTTTT. It translates to CASSTTGTTVEKLFF.

The chain employs TRBV11-3 and TRBJ1-4; D is unresolved. V was pared by 1 base and J by 2 bases, with 8 bases between. Germline V lookup: CDR1 SGHNT, CDR2 YENEEA. The CDR3 has 15 residues. The CDR3: CASSLATGTNEKLFF. For the CDR3, the DNA is TGTGCCAGCAGCTTAGCTACGGGGACTAATGAAAAACTGTTTTTT. Filled out from reference TRBV11-3 and TRBJ1-4, the complete variable domain reads EAGVVQSPRYKIIEKKQPVAFWCNPISGHNTLYWYLQNLGQGPELLIRYENEEAVDDSQLPKDRFSAERLKGVDSTLKIQPAELGDSAVYLCASSLATGTNEKLFFGSGTQLSVL.

The chain couples TRBV7-9 to TRBJ1-2; the match to TRBD1 covers 8 bases. Germline CDR1 is SEHNR and CDR2 is FQNEAQ (reference sequence). The V segment lost 5 bases and the J segment 7 bases; nucleotides outside the gene matches: 9. This CDR3 has 14 amino acids. The CDR3 nucleotides read TGTGCCAGCAGCCTGGGACAGGCCCTCTCTGGCTACACCTTC. This translates into CASSLGQALSGYTF. The full variable domain, in which reference TRBV7-9 and TRBJ1-2 provide the parts outside the CDR3, is DTGVSQNPRHKITKRGQNVTFRCDPISEHNRLYWYRQTLGQGPEFLTYFQNEAQLEKSRLLSDRFSAERPKGSFSTLEIQRTEQGDSAMYLCASSLGQALSGYTFGSGTRLTVV.

The V and J genes are TRBV21-1 and TRBJ1-1; the table's D call of TRBD1 was not tested on the DNA. TRBV21-1 is assigned pseudogene status. The length of the CDR3 is 16 residues. The CDR3 DNA sequence: TGTGCCAGCAGAGACCAGGGTAGGATGATGAACACTGAAGCTTTCTTT. This gives the protein CASRDQGRMMNTEAFF.

This chain connects TRBV6-1 to TRBJ2-7, with TRBD1 as a possible D gene (5 bases). V dropped 1 base and J dropped 0 bases, with 7 bases sitting between them. The CDR3 sequence is 14 residues long. The germline V gene has CDR1 MNHNS and CDR2 SASEGT. Written as DNA, the CDR3 is TGTGCCAGCAGTGAAGAAAGGGGCTCCTACGAGCAGTACTTC. Protein: CASSEERGSYEQYF.

The chain couples TRBV5-1 to TRBJ1-2; D unresolved. Trimming removed 3 bases at V and 4 bases at J, with 13 bases between. Germline values: CDR1 SGHRS, CDR2 YFSETQ. The CDR3 runs 14 residues. CDR3 nucleotide sequence: TGCGCCAGCAGCTGTCCCGGGTTGGCCTATGGCTACACCTTC. Translating it yields CASSCPGLAYGYTF. Using reference TRBV5-1 and TRBJ1-2 for the parts outside the CDR3, the full variable domain is KAGVTQTPRYLIKTRGQQVTLSCSPISGHRSVSWYQQTPGQGLQFLFEYFSETQRNKGNFPGRFSGRQFSNSRSEMNVSTLELGDSALYLCASSCPGLAYGYTFGSGTRLTVV.

The chain links TRBV10-3 to TRBJ2-3; 7 nucleotides agree with TRBD1. V trimming: 2 bases; J trimming: 0 bases; junction bases outside the gene matches: 14. The CDR3 runs 19 residues. Germline V lookup: CDR1 ENHRY, CDR2 SYGVKD. The CDR3 loop reads CAISEPIVTGEKSTDTQYF. Written as DNA, the CDR3 is TGTGCCATCAGTGAGCCGATAGTCACAGGGGAGAAGAGCACAGATACGCAGTATTTT.

This clone was detected a few times. The V and J genes are TRBV19 and TRBJ2-7; TRBD2 agrees at 8 bases. V lost 0 bases, J lost 11 bases, and 6 bases stayed unmatched. The CDR3 has 13 amino acids. Germline lookup yields CDR1 LNHDA and CDR2 SQIVND (reference sequence). CDR3 region: CASSIDREGPEYF. The CDR3 nucleotides read TGTGCCAGTAGTATAGATCGGGAGGGGCCGGAGTACTTC.

The gene calls are TRBV11-3 and TRBJ2-7, with D possibly matching TRBD2 (6 bases). The CDR3 loop spans 15 amino acids. Germline V gene sequence: CDR1 SGHNT, CDR2 YENEEA. V was trimmed by 6 bases and J by 0 bases, leaving 15 bases between them. In DNA, the CDR3 is TGTGCCAGCAGTCTAACTAGCCTAAGCTCCTACGAGCAGTACTTC. Protein product: CASSLTSLSSYEQYF. The whole variable domain, filled in from reference TRBV11-3 and TRBJ2-7, reads EAGVVQSPRYKIIEKKQPVAFWCNPISGHNTLYWYLQNLGQGPELLIRYENEEAVDDSQLPKDRFSAERLKGVDSTLKIQPAELGDSAVYLCASSLTSLSSYEQYFGPGTRLTVT.

The chain is built from TRBV19 and TRBJ2-7; weak D call: TRBD1 (6 bases). Germline values: CDR1 LNHDA, CDR2 SQIVND (reference sequence). The CDR3 runs 12 residues. V was trimmed by 1 base and J by 7 bases, leaving 8 bases between them. CDR3 bases: TGTGCCAGTAGTATAGGCACAGGGGAGCAGTACTTC. This translates into CASSIGTGEQYF.

The chain uses TRBV5-1 and TRBJ2-3; 11 bases fit TRBD2. CDR3 length equals 17 residues. V shed 1 base and J 5 bases; nucleotides not matched to a gene: 9. The germline V gene has CDR1 SGHRS and CDR2 YFSETQ. The CDR3 loop is CASSLSKTSGSEDTQYF. In DNA form, the CDR3 reads TGCGCCAGCAGCTTGTCAAAAACTAGCGGGAGTGAAGATACGCAGTATTTT.

The V call is TRBV15, the J call TRBJ1-3, with D perhaps TRBD1 (5 bases). Germline CDR1 is LNHNV and CDR2 is YYDKDF (reference sequence). Deletions cut 9 bases from V and 0 bases from J, with 15 bases between. This CDR3 has 15 amino acids. The CDR3 is CATSPDRYSGNTIYF. As DNA, the CDR3 is TGTGCCACTAGTCCCGACAGATACTCTGGAAACACCATATATTTT.

The V gene is TRBV5-8, the J gene TRBJ1-3; D ambiguous. The V end was cut by 4 bases, the J end by 0 bases, with 14 bases between. This CDR3 comprises 16 residues. Germline values: CDR1 SGHTS, CDR2 YDEGEE. CDR3 loop: CASSGALTSSGNTIYF. The CDR3 DNA reads TGTGCCAGCAGCGGCGCTTTGACATCCTCTGGAAACACCATATATTTT. Using reference TRBV5-8 and TRBJ1-3 for the parts outside the CDR3, the full variable domain is EAGVTQSPTHLIKTRGQQATLRCSPISGHTSVYWYQQALGLGLQFLLWYDEGEERNRGNFPPRFSGRQFPNYSSELNVNALELEDSALYLCASSGALTSSGNTIYFGEGSWLTVV.

Only one count was recorded for this clone. The chain recombines TRBV5-5 with TRBJ2-7, with D possibly matching TRBD2 (6 bases). Germline CDR1 SGHKS, CDR2 YYEKEE (reference sequence). The CDR3 consists of 14 residues. V was pared by 6 bases and J by 3 bases, with 16 bases between. CDR3 sequence reads: CASTPRRVGYEQYF. The DNA for the CDR3 is TGTGCCAGCACCCCCAGGAGGGTGGGCTACGAGCAGTACTTC.

This chain joins TRBV27 and TRBJ1-5, with 8 bases identical to TRBD1. J was trimmed by 4 bases and V by 2 bases; bases with no gene match: 1. CDR3 length: 14 amino acids. CDR1 MNHEY and CDR2 SMNVEV come from the germline V gene (reference sequence). In DNA, the CDR3 is TGTGCCAGCAGTTTAGACAGGGGTAATCAGCCCCAGCATTTT. Translation: CASSLDRGNQPQHF.

This chain links TRBV7-2 with TRBJ2-7; TRBD2 might be the D (5 bases). The CDR3 runs 13 residues. Deletions cut 5 bases from V and 3 bases from J, with 11 bases between. From germline, CDR1 is SGHTA and CDR2 FQGNSA. CDR3 nucleotides: TGTGCCAGCAGCCCCCGGGATCTCTACGAGCAGTACTTC. This gives the protein CASSPRDLYEQYF.